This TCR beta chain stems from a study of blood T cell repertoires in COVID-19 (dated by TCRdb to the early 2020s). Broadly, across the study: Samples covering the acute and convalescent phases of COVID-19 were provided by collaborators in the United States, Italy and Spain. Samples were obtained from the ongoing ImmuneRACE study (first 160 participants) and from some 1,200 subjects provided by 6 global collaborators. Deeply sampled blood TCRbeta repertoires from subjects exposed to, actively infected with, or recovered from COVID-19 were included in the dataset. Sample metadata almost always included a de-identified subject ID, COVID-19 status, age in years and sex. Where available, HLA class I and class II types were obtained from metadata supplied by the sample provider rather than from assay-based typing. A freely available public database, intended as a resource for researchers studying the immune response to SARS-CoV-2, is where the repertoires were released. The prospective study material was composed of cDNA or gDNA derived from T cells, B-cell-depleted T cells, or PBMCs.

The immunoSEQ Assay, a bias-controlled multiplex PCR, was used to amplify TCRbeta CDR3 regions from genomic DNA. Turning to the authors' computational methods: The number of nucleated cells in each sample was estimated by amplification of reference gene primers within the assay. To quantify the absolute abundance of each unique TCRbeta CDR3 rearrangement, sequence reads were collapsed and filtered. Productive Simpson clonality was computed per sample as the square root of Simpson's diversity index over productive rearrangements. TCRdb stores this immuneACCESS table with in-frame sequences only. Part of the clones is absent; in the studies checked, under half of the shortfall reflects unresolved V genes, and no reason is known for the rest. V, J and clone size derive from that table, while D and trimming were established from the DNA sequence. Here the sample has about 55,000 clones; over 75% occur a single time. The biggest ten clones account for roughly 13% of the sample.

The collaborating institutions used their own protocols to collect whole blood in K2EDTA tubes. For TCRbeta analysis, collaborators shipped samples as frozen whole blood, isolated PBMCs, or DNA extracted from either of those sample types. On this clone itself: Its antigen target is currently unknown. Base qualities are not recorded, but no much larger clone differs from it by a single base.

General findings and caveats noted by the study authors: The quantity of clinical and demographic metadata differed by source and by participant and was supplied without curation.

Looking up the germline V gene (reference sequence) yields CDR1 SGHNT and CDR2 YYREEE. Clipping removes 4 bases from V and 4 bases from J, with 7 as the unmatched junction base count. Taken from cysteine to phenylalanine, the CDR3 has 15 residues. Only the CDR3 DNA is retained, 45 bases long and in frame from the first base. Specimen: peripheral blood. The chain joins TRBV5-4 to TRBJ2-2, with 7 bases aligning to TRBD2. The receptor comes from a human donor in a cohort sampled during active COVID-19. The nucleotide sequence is TGTGCCAGCAGCAGCCCGGGGAGGGCCACCGGGGAGCTGTTTTTT. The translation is CASSSPGRATGELFF.